This T cell receptor beta chain was identified in a study of post-analysis software for immune sequencing data. As for the study in general: Relapsing-remitting, secondary progressive and progressive-relapsing forms of multiple sclerosis all featured among disease courses. General study results and limits: Controls showed lower frequencies than patients for roughly five TRBV segments, and TRBV5-6, TRBV5-1 and TRBV20-1 were among these. Versus controls, multiple sclerosis patients showed significantly lower diversity (normalized Chao1). Samples prepared in the same batch strongly co-clustered by F measure.

This CDR3 is 16 amino acids long. Germline lookup yields CDR1 SGHAT and CDR2 FQNNGV. V was pared by 5 bases and J by 0 bases, with 14 bases between. Libraries were made from TCR beta cDNA, and they carried unique molecular identifiers. T cells numbering about 0.9 to 10 million yielded cDNA molecules that totaled roughly 0.5 million. TCRdb reprocessed the PCR reads via MiXCR and lists one record per CDR3 protein. The data hold roughly 800,000 distinct CDR3 sequences, with approximately 30% observed a single time. In regard to this clonotype: What it recognizes is unknown.

Sequencing was carried out using blood. This receptor was taken from a girl aged 5-17 years with multiple sclerosis. The chain couples TRBV11-2 to TRBJ2-1; D might be TRBD1 (6 bases). The CDR3 region has the DNA TGTGCCAGCAGCGCTCTACAGGGACCCTCCTACAATGAGCAGTTCTTC. This encodes CASSALQGPSYNEQFF.